This T cell receptor beta chain was recorded in a study of cytomegalovirus exposure and HLA in healthy donors. Study-level points and caveats: Immune exposure information comprised only CMV serostatus. TCR beta V segments were, for the most part, productive about 87% or about 30% of the time in an earlier analysis.

Primers: 60 Vbeta forward and 13 Jbeta reverse. Assay: immunoSEQ multiplex PCR; the TCRdb copy retains only in-frame clones and omits some. Of about 190,000 clones listed, roughly four fifths were seen once; the top ten hold roughly 3.1%. Unmatched junction bases numbered 7, after V lost 4 bases and J lost 4 bases. Looked up from germline, CDR1 is SGHNT and CDR2 is YYREEE (reference sequence). The CDR3 contains 16 residues. Concerning this clone: The antigen is not known.

The chain combines TRBV5-4 with TRBJ2-2; 10 nucleotides line up with TRBD1. The receptor was derived from a middle-aged man in good health and CMV-seropositive. The sample taken for sequencing was PBMCs. The CDR3 DNA follows: TGTGCCAGCAGCCCTGACAGGGGGCGGTTCACCGGGGAGCTGTTTTTT. It translates to CASSPDRGRFTGELFF. Combining the CDR3 with reference TRBV5-4 and TRBJ2-2 gives the whole variable domain ETGVTQSPTHLIKTRGQQVTLRCSSQSGHNTVSWYQQALGQGPQFIFQYYREEENGRGNFPPRFSGLQFPNYSSELNVNALELDDSALYLCASSPDRGRFTGELFFGEGSRLTVL.